Shown below are 8 T cell receptor beta chains from a single sample sequenced in a study of CD8 T cells in ankylosing spondylitis (dated by TCRdb to 2016 to 2017). Points the paper makes about the study in general: A TCR beta motif made up of roughly eight highly homologous amino acid variants appeared to be characteristic of blood from ankylosing spondylitis patients.

The library was generated by 5' RACE. TCRdb lists the instrument as Illumina HiSeq 2500. TCRdb reanalyzed the raw reads on its own, using fastp at Q25 for trimming and MiXCR for clone calling, and kept in-frame beta chains. Merged by CDR3 protein, the rows form single entries marked with the most common genes and DNA. The sample contains 130,000 or so distinct CDR3 sequences, roughly 18% of them found a single time. In total, the top ten clones hold around a third of the sample. No antigen has been assigned to these receptors. Sequencing input: blood, either unsorted or a sorted T cell fraction (not recorded which). The source of these receptors is a male donor with ankylosing spondylitis.

This clonotype appeared a few times. This chain joins TRBV5-1 and TRBJ2-3; D gene ambiguous. The germline CDR1 and CDR2 sequences are SGHRS and YFSETQ. The CDR3 covers 14 residues. The V end was cut by 5 bases, the J end by 2 bases, with 12 bases between. The CDR3 sequence is CASRSDPTTDTQYF. CDR3 sequence (DNA): TGCGCCAGCAGGTCGGACCCGACCACAGATACGCAGTATTTT.

This clonotype was seen a few times. The V gene is TRBV20-1, the J gene TRBJ1-2; D is unresolved. V lost 7 bases to trimming and J lost 4 bases, with 16 bases between them. The germline CDR1 and CDR2 sequences are DFQATT and SNEGSKA (reference sequence). CDR3 length: 13 amino acids. Here the CDR3 reads CSVPIARTYGYTF. CDR3 DNA: TGCAGTGTCCCAATAGCCAGGACCTATGGCTACACCTTC.

Only a few counts were recorded for this clonotype. The CDR3: CASSSGQPYEQYF. CDR3 nucleotides: TGTGCCAGCAGCTCGGGACAGCCCTACGAGCAGTACTTC. The chain has TRBV11-2 and TRBJ2-7; 7 bases agree with TRBD1. From germline, CDR1 is SGHAT and CDR2 FQNNGV. The CDR3 loop spans 13 amino acids. With 4 bases clipped from V and 2 bases from J, the junction kept 2 bases outside the gene matches.

This clonotype was seen many times. The V and J genes are TRBV27 and TRBJ2-3; the match to TRBD2 covers 10 bases. Germline V lookup: CDR1 MNHEY, CDR2 SMNVEV (reference sequence). The CDR3 totals 13 residues. V lost 11 bases and J lost 5; bases outside the gene matches: 7. CDR3 in DNA: TGTGCCTCTGGGCTAGCGGGAGAAGATACGCAGTATTTT. Its translation: CASGLAGEDTQYF.

A few counts support this clonotype. The chain has TRBV27 and TRBJ1-2; D is unresolved. There are 12 residues in the CDR3. Germline lookup yields CDR1 MNHEY and CDR2 SMNVEV (reference sequence). V lost 3 bases and J 8 bases, leaving 10 bases between the germline ends. DNA for the CDR3: TGTGCCAGCAGTTTCGCAGGAGTCGGCTACACCTTC. It yields the protein CASSFAGVGYTF.

CDR3 protein: CASSRTGTVYEQYF. In DNA, the CDR3 is TGTGCCAGCAGCAGAACCGGGACGGTCTACGAGCAGTACTTC. J is TRBJ2-7 and V is TRBV7-2; D may match TRBD1 or TRBD2 (5 bases each). The CDR3 loop spans 14 amino acids. Germline V gene data show CDR1 as SGHTA and CDR2 as FQGNSA. With 5 bases removed from V and 3 bases from J, the gap between germline ends came to 14 bases.

There are a few counts of this clonotype. The chain carries TRBV2 and TRBJ1-2; possible D gene TRBD1, 6 bases. This CDR3 comprises 11 residues. The V gene lost 6 bases and the J gene lost 5 bases, with 7 bases spanning the gap. The V gene's germline CDR1 is SNHLY and CDR2 FYNNEI. In DNA, the CDR3 is TGTGCCAGCAGGGGGGCTTATGGCTACACCTTC. Translating gives CASRGAYGYTF.

This clonotype was counted between two and nine times. V gene TRBV6-1 combines with J gene TRBJ1-5; 8 nucleotides align to TRBD1. Trimming took 2 bases from V and 1 from J; bases not matched to a gene: 4. CDR3 length equals 16 residues. The germline gives CDR1 MNHNS, CDR2 SASEGT. CDR3 DNA sequence: TGTGCCAGCAGTGAATGGACAGGGTCCAGCAATCAGCCCCAGCATTTT. Protein: CASSEWTGSSNQPQHF.